The 23 T cell receptor beta chains below were found in one sample sequenced in a study of OX40 agonist ivuxolimab in advanced cancers. Sequenced by immunoSEQ multiplex PCR; TCRdb stores in-frame clones only, minus some. The sample has over 70,000 clones; around 90% are singletons. This material consisted of CD4+ or CD8+ T cells sorted from blood, taken in a trial of the OX40 agonist ivuxolimab. These TCRs come from an adult with an advanced solid tumor such as melanoma, head and neck, liver or kidney cancer.

The V call is TRBV21-1, the J call TRBJ2-7; the table's D call, TRBD1, was not checked against the DNA. TRBV21-1 is given as a pseudogene. The CDR3 spans 13 residues. The CDR3 DNA reads as TGTGCGAGCCCCCCCGGGACAGGATACGAGCAGTACTTC. Amino acids: CASPPGTGYEQYF.

The chain is built from TRBV4-2 and TRBJ2-2; 8 bases are a match to TRBD1. CDR1 and CDR2 from the germline V gene are LGHNA and YNFKEQ. The CDR3 has 15 residues. J lost 0 bases, V lost 4 bases, and 1 base had no gene match. CDR3 amino acids: CASSRDRTNTGELFF. DNA of the CDR3: TGTGCCAGCAGCCGGGACAGGACGAACACCGGGGAGCTGTTTTTT.

The chain combines TRBV29-1 with TRBJ2-1; possibly TRBD1 for D (5 bases). This CDR3 has 15 residues. Between the trimmed V and J ends, which lost 3 bases and 9 bases, there was a span of 21 bases. Germline CDR1 reads SQVTM; CDR2 reads ANQGSEA. CDR3 in DNA: TGCAGCGTTGAGGGGATGGCAGGGAACCTGTTTGAGCAGTTCTTC. This sequence encodes CSVEGMAGNLFEQFF.

V usage is TRBV9 and J usage is TRBJ2-3, with TRBD2 as a possible D gene (6 bases). Germline V gene sequence: CDR1 SGDLS, CDR2 YYNGEE. This CDR3 has 16 amino acids. V was cut by 0 bases and J by 4 bases, with 15 bases left in between. The CDR3 protein is CASSVGRGSIADTQYF. The CDR3 DNA sequence: TGTGCCAGCAGCGTAGGGCGGGGCTCTATTGCAGATACGCAGTATTTT.

As DNA, the CDR3 is TGTGCCAGCAGCTTGGAGGTTACGGGCGGGGAGCTGTTTTTT. This sequence encodes CASSLEVTGGELFF. V usage is TRBV11-2 and J usage is TRBJ2-2; possibly TRBD2 for D (5 bases). The length of the CDR3 is 14 residues. Germline V gene sequence: CDR1 SGHAT, CDR2 FQNNGV. V lost 3 bases and J lost 7, with 12 bases in between.

The rearrangement joins TRBV19 to TRBJ2-1; D gene ambiguous. Germline CDR1 is LNHDA and CDR2 is SQIVND (reference sequence). Trimming pared 11 bases from V and 0 bases from J, leaving 11 bases between. The CDR3 totals 13 residues. The CDR3 coding sequence is TGTGCCTCTTCGAAGGGCTCCTACAATGAGCAGTTCTTC. Translated, it gives CASSKGSYNEQFF.

The gene calls are TRBV5-5 and TRBJ2-5; possibly TRBD1 or TRBD2 for D (6 bases each). Germline assignment: CDR1 SGHKS and CDR2 YYEKEE (reference sequence). The CDR3 covers 13 residues. Deletions cut 7 bases from V and 10 bases from J, with 20 bases between. DNA for the CDR3: TGTGCCAGCGTGGGGGGCCTCCGTGGAGGCCAGTACTTC. This codes for CASVGGLRGGQYF.

The chain joins TRBV6-6 to TRBJ2-1, with 8 bases lining up with TRBD1. The CDR3 runs to 13 residues. Germline loops: CDR1 MNHNY, CDR2 SVGAGI (reference sequence). V shed 8 bases, J shed 8 bases, and the junction held 8 bases outside the gene matches. The CDR3 nucleotides read TGTGCCAGCGCCCGACAGGGGTGGGATGAGCAGTTCTTC. Protein product: CASARQGWDEQFF.

This CDR3 is CASSLGQGLSQPQHF. In DNA, the CDR3 is TGTGCCAGCAGCTTAGGGCAGGGGCTTAGTCAGCCCCAGCATTTT. The genes are TRBV7-2 and TRBJ1-5; weak D call: TRBD1 (6 bases). V was clipped by 1 base and J by 6 bases, with 13 bases between them. The CDR3 contains 15 residues. Germline CDR1 reads SGHTA; CDR2 reads FQGNSA.

V and J are TRBV28 and TRBJ2-7, with D possibly matching TRBD2 (5 bases). Looked up from germline, CDR1 is MDHEN and CDR2 is SYDVKM. V shed 0 bases and J shed 9 bases, with 21 bases lying between them. The CDR3 totals 16 residues. CDR3 in DNA: TGTGCCAGCAGTTTATGGGGAATTGTGGCGGGTATGAGGCAGTACTTC. As protein: CASSLWGIVAGMRQYF.

This chain links TRBV6-1 with TRBJ2-1; D gene unclear. Trimming stripped 2 bases from V and 10 bases from J, with 15 bases between. This CDR3 has 14 residues. The germline gives CDR1 MNHNS, CDR2 SASEGT. The CDR3 DNA sequence: TGTGCCAGCAGTGAAAGGCGGCAGATTATCGAGCAGTTCTTC. Its protein product is CASSERRQIIEQFF.

Only one count was recorded for this clone. The genes are TRBV30 and TRBJ2-7; D may match TRBD1 or TRBD2 (5 bases each). This CDR3 is 18 amino acids long. Germline CDR1 reads GTSNPN; CDR2 reads SVGIG (reference sequence). The ends were cut back, 1 base at V and 1 base at J, with 23 bases in the middle. CDR3 loop: CAWSGGVFLGKNSYEQYF. In nucleotides, the CDR3 is TGTGCCTGGAGTGGAGGGGTTTTCTTGGGGAAGAATTCCTACGAGCAGTACTTC.

This chain connects TRBV7-3 to TRBJ2-1, with 7 bases fitting TRBD2. Germline V CDR1 and CDR2: SGHTA, FQGTGA. With 2 bases clipped from V and 10 bases from J, the junction kept 8 bases outside the gene matches. The CDR3 consists of 14 residues. CDR3 residues: CASSLGGSSGEQFF. Here the CDR3 DNA reads TGTGCCAGCAGCTTAGGCGGGAGTTCGGGAGAGCAGTTCTTC. Based on the CDR3 plus reference TRBV7-3 and TRBJ2-1, the full variable domain is GAGVSQTPSNKVTEKGKYVELRCDPISGHTALYWYRQSLGQGPEFLIYFQGTGAADDSGLPNDRFFAVRPEGSVSTLKIQRTERGDSAVYLCASSLGGSSGEQFFGPGTRLTVL.

Points on this clone: Other DNA sequences in this specimen translate into the identical CDR3. V usage is TRBV5-6 and J usage is TRBJ2-7; D might be TRBD1 (6 bases). Germline lookup yields CDR1 SGHDT and CDR2 YYEEEE. Trimming took off 2 bases at V and 2 bases at J, with 14 bases between the two ends. The CDR3 has 15 amino acids. The CDR3 DNA reads as TGTGCCAGCAGCTTTCAGGGGAGCGGCCCCTACGAGCAGTACTTC. This codes for CASSFQGSGPYEQYF.

This chain uses TRBV28 with TRBJ2-5, with TRBD2 matching 7 bases. V trimming: 10 bases; J trimming: 1 base; junction bases outside the gene matches: 9. The CDR3 contains 14 residues. Germline V gene data show CDR1 as MDHEN and CDR2 as SYDVKM. CDR3 coding DNA: TGTGCCACAACCCGGGGAGGGCCCCAAGAGACCCAGTACTTC. This translates into CATTRGGPQETQYF.

The chain recombines TRBV5-4 with TRBJ2-1, with 10 positions matching TRBD2. CDR3 length: 15 amino acids. Germline CDR1 and CDR2: SGHNT and YYREEE (reference sequence). Trimming took 2 bases from V and 7 from J; bases not matched to a gene: 6. The chain's CDR3 is CASSLSGRAGNEQFF. CDR3 DNA sequence: TGTGCCAGCAGCTTAAGCGGGAGGGCGGGGAATGAGCAGTTCTTC.

This clone was seen once. This sequence joins TRBV11-1 and TRBJ2-6, with TRBD1 identical over 9 bases. The CDR3 sequence is 16 residues long. Germline V gene sequence: CDR1 SGHAT, CDR2 FQDESV (reference sequence). V lost 7 bases, J lost 1 base, and 5 bases stayed unmatched. Written as DNA, the CDR3 is TGTGCCAGCAAAATGACAGGGGGGTCTGGGGCCAACGTCCTGACTTTC. This codes for CASKMTGGSGANVLTF.

This chain connects TRBV19 to TRBJ2-5, with D unresolved. CDR3 length: 15 residues. V gave up 0 bases and J gave up 1 base, with 9 bases separating them. CDR1 and CDR2 from the germline V gene are LNHDA and SQIVND (reference sequence). This CDR3 reads CASSIDLRPQETQYF. The CDR3 DNA follows: TGTGCCAGTAGTATAGATCTTAGGCCCCAAGAGACCCAGTACTTC.

The gene calls are TRBV5-4 and TRBJ2-2; a weak D match, TRBD2 (5 bases). The length of the CDR3 is 15 residues. V was cut by 2 bases and J by 0 bases, with 8 bases left in between. Germline V gene lookup returns CDR1 SGHNT and CDR2 YYREEE (reference sequence). CDR3 in amino acids: CASSLGGSNTGELFF. The CDR3 DNA reads as TGTGCCAGCAGCTTAGGCGGGTCGAACACCGGGGAGCTGTTTTTT.

The CDR3 sequence is CASSRREEGDQYF. CDR3 DNA: TGTGCCAGCTCACGCCGGGAAGAAGGGGACCAGTACTTC. The chain is built from TRBV18 and TRBJ2-5, with D perhaps TRBD1 or TRBD2 (5 bases each). V lost 4 bases to trimming and J lost 10 bases, with 16 bases between them. The CDR3 totals 13 residues. Germline CDR1 reads KGHSH; CDR2 reads LQKENI. The full variable domain, its missing parts supplied by reference TRBV18 and TRBJ2-5, is NAGVMQNPRHLVRRRGQEARLRCSPMKGHSHVYWYRQLPEEGLKFMVYLQKENIIDESGMPKERFSAEFPKEGPSILRIQQVVRGDSAAYFCASSRREEGDQYFGPGTRLLVL.

The J gene is TRBJ2-1, the V gene TRBV2; 9 bases fit TRBD2. V lost 7 bases, J lost 5 bases, and 15 bases stayed unmatched. Germline loops: CDR1 SNHLY, CDR2 FYNNEI. The CDR3 has 17 residues. The CDR3: CASTKRERTSDNNEQFF. The CDR3 DNA sequence: TGTGCCAGCACCAAACGCGAGCGGACTAGCGACAACAATGAGCAGTTCTTC.

V and J are TRBV6-6 and TRBJ1-2; possible D gene TRBD1, 5 bases. The V end was cut by 0 bases, the J end by 3 bases, with 11 bases between. Germline V CDR1 and CDR2: MNHNY, SVGAGI (reference sequence). The CDR3 is 15 residues long. The CDR3 DNA reads as TGTGCCAGCAGTTACTCGGGACGGAAGCACTATGGCTACACCTTC. Translating it yields CASSYSGRKHYGYTF.

The chain's CDR3 is CASSPQGVSTGELFF. The CDR3 nucleotides read TGTGCCAGCAGTCCACAGGGTGTCAGCACCGGGGAGCTGTTTTTT. V is TRBV6-1 and J is TRBJ2-2, with TRBD1 as a possible D gene (6 bases). Germline lookup yields CDR1 MNHNS and CDR2 SASEGT. CDR3 size: 15 residues. The V end was cut by 5 bases, the J end by 4 bases, with 14 bases between.